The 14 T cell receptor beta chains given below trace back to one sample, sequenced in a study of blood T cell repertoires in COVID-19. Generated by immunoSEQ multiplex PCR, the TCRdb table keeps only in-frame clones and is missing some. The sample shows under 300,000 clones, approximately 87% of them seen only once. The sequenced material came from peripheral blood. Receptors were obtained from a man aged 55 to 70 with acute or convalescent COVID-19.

The CDR3 bases are TGTGCCTGGCGGCCCAGGGGGAGTAGCGGCTACACCTTC. It yields the protein CAWRPRGSSGYTF. The chain employs TRBV30 and TRBJ1-2, with 7 nucleotides matching TRBD1. V shed 5 bases and J 8 bases; nucleotides not matched to a gene: 11. Germline CDR1 GTSNPN, CDR2 SVGIG (reference sequence). CDR3 length: 13 amino acids.

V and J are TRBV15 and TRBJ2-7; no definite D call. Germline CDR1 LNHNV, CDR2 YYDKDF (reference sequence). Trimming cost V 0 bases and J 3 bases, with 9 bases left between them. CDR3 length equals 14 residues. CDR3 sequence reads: CATSRDRAFYEQYF. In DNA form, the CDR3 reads TGTGCCACCAGCAGAGATCGCGCTTTCTACGAGCAGTACTTC.

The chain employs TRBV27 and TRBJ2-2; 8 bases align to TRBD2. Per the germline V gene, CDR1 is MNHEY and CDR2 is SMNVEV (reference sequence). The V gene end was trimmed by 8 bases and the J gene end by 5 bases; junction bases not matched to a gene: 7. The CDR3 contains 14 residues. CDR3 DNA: TGTGCCAGCCGCATTAGCGGGGCTACCGGGGAGCTGTTTTTT. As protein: CASRISGATGELFF.

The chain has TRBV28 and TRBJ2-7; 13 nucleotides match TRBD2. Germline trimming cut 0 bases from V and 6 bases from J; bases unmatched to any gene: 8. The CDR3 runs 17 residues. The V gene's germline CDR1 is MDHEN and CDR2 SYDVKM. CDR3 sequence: CASSLWGAGTSGTEQYF. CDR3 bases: TGTGCCAGCAGTTTATGGGGGGCCGGGACTAGCGGGACCGAGCAGTACTTC.

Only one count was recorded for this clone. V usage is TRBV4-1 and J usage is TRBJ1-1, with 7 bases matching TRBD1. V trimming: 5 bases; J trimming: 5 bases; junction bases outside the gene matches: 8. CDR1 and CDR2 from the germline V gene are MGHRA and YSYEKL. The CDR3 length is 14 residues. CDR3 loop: CASSSPTGQTEAFF. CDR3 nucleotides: TGCGCCAGCAGCTCGCCGACAGGGCAAACTGAAGCTTTCTTT.

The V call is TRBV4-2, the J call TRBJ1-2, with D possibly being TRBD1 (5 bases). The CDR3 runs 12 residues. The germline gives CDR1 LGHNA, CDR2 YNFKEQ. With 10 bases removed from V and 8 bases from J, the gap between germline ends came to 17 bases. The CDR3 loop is CATRAGGEGYTF. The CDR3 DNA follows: TGTGCCACCCGAGCCGGGGGGGAGGGCTACACCTTC.

The DNA for the CDR3 is TGTGCCACCAGTGACCCGACAGGGGGCGGAGAGACCCAGTACTTC. This sequence encodes CATSDPTGGGETQYF. The chain recombines TRBV24-1 with TRBJ2-5, with 10 bases lining up with TRBD1. Germline V gene data show CDR1 as KGHDR and CDR2 as SFDVKD. The CDR3 extends over 15 amino acids. Unmatched junction bases numbered 5, after V lost 4 bases and J lost 4 bases.

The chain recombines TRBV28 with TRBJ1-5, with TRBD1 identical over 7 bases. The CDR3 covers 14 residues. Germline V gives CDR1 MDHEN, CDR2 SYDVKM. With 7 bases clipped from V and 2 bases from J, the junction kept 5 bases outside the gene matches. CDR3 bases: TGTGCCAGCAACGTAGACAGGGGCAATCAGCCCCAGCATTTT. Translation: CASNVDRGNQPQHF.

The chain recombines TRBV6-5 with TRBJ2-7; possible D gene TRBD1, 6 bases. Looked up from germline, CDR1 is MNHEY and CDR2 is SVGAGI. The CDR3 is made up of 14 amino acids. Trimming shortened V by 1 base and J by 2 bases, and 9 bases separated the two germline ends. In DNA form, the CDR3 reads TGTGCCAGCAGTTACTTCGGGACACCCTACGAGCAGTACTTC. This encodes CASSYFGTPYEQYF.

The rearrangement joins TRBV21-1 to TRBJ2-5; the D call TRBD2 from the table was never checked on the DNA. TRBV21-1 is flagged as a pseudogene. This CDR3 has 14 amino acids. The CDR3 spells CASSKVRLQETQYF. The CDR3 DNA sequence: TGTGCCAGCAGCAAAGTTCGACTACAAGAGACCCAGTACTTC.

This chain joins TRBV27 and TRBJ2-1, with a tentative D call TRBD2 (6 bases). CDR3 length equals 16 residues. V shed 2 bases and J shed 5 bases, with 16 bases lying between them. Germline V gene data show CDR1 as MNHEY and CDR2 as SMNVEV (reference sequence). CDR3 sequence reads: CASSLKVAVANNEQFF. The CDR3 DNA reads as TGTGCCAGCAGTTTAAAAGTAGCGGTAGCGAACAATGAGCAGTTCTTC.

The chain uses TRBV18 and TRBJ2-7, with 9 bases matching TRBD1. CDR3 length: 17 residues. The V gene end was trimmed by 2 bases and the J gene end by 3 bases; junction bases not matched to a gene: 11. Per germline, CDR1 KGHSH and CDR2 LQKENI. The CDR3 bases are TGTGCCAGCTCACCAGATGTCGACAGGGGGGGTCGCTACGAGCAGTACTTC. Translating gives CASSPDVDRGGRYEQYF.

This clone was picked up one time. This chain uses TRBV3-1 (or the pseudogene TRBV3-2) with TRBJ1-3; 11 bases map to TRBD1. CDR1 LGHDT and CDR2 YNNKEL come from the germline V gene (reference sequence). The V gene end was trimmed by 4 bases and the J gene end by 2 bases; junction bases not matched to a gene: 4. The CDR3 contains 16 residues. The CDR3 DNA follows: TGTGCCAGCAGCCTTGGGACAGGGGGAACTGGAAACACCATATATTTT. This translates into CASSLGTGGTGNTIYF.

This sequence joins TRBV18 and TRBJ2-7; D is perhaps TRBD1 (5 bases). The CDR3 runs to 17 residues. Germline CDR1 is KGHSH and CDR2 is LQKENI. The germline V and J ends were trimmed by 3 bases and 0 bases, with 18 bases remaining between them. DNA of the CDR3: TGTGCCAGCTCACCTGACAGTACTTTGGCCTTCTCCTACGAGCAGTACTTC. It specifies CASSPDSTLAFSYEQYF.